This T cell receptor (beta chain) was captured in a study of monozygotic twins with inflammatory bowel disease. TCRdb re-called the 5' RACE reads; every CDR3 protein appears as one record, without DNA. This table lists around 220,000 distinct CDR3 sequences. The V gene's germline CDR1 is SEHNR and CDR2 FQNEAQ (reference sequence). The CDR3 contains 15 residues. J is TRBJ2-3 and V is TRBV7-9. Sequenced material: blood. This sequence was found in a human donor with ulcerative colitis or Crohn's disease, or a healthy co-twin of an affected twin (not recorded which). The CDR3 region is CTSSSVSGSTDTQYF.